This T cell receptor (beta chain) was profiled in a study of blood T cell repertoires in COVID-19. The ends were cut back, 1 base at V and 4 bases at J, with 5 bases in the middle. The CDR3 is made up of 14 amino acids. Germline V gives CDR1 LGHDT, CDR2 YNNKEL (reference sequence). Per the original methods: Amplified reference gene primers provided the basis for estimating nucleated cell counts. Data came from immunoSEQ multiplex PCR; TCRdb stores just in-frame clones and leaves some out. V, J and clone size derive from that table, while D and trimming were established from the DNA sequence. The sample consists of about 250,000 clones, more than 70% of them appearing once.

This chain links TRBV3-1 (or the pseudogene TRBV3-2) with TRBJ1-6, with D unresolved. The sample was peripheral blood. The receptor's source is an elderly man with acute or convalescent COVID-19. As DNA, the CDR3 is TGTGCCAGCAGCCAAGTAGAGTATAATTCACCCCTCCACTTT. Amino acid sequence: CASSQVEYNSPLHF.